This T cell receptor (beta chain) appears in the sequencing data of a study of OX40 agonist ivuxolimab in advanced cancers. Overall study context: Ivuxolimab is an agonistic anti-OX40 (CD134) antibody, and patients were treated with it. Eligibility rules accepted prior anti-PD-1, anti-PD-L1 or anti-CTLA-4 therapy, and 40% to 50% had some. Partial responses were recorded for three patients, including one with hepatocellular carcinoma and two with cutaneous melanoma.

Libraries were prepared by immunoSEQ multiplex PCR; TCRdb keeps only in-frame clonotypes and omits some of them. The table lists approximately 60,000 clones, approximately 84% of them singletons. This clone was detected only a few times. The CDR3 has 15 residues. From germline, CDR1 is LGHNA and CDR2 YSLEER. Trimming removed 0 bases at V and 5 bases at J, with 13 bases between. The sequence derives from an adult with an advanced solid tumor such as melanoma, head and neck, liver or kidney cancer. The chain recombines TRBV4-3 with TRBJ1-2, with D possibly TRBD1 on 5 matching bases. This material consisted of CD4+ or CD8+ T cells sorted from blood, taken in a trial of the OX40 agonist ivuxolimab. The CDR3 reads CASSQESQGWYGYTF. The CDR3 DNA reads as TGCGCCAGCAGCCAAGAGTCCCAGGGCTGGTATGGCTACACCTTC.